The clone carrying this T cell receptor beta chain was seen ten or more times. Its cognate antigen is unknown. Time point described: newly diagnosed GD, antithyroid drugs for less than 3 months. PBMC RNA was the source of the TCR library. This entry is derived from a study of regulatory T cells in long-lasting Graves disease. About the research overall: Newly diagnosed Graves' patients took antithyroid drugs under 3 months.

General observations from the study: Shared public clonotypes totalled 2,741 in persistent patients, compared with roughly 970 in new patients. Gene preferences differed: TRBV28, TRBJ1-2, TRBJ2-5 in persistent cases.

CDR3 regions were amplified by Arm-PCR using iRepertoire HTBI primers to build TCR beta libraries. One entry per CDR3 protein results from TCRdb running MiXCR on the multiplex PCR reads. The sample includes about 240,000 distinct CDR3 sequences, 20% to 25% of them seen just once. Germline V gene data show CDR1 as SGHAT and CDR2 as FQDESV (reference sequence). The V gene lost 1 base and the J gene lost 1 base, with 10 bases spanning the gap. This CDR3 comprises 15 residues. The V gene is TRBV11-1, the J gene TRBJ1-1; possible D gene TRBD1, 5 bases. Sequenced material: peripheral blood mononuclear cells (PBMCs), taken at new diagnosis, from a patient treated with antithyroid drugs. This receptor was obtained from a female donor with Graves disease. The CDR3 DNA reads as TGTGCCAGCAGCTTAGATAGACAGCGGAACACTGAAGCTTTCTTT. It codes for CASSLDRQRNTEAFF.